This is a list of T cell receptor beta chains from one sample in a study of blood T cell repertoires in COVID-19. The protocol was immunoSEQ multiplex PCR, while the TCRdb copy is restricted to in-frame clones and leaves out a portion. In the table there are around 360,000 clones, roughly 87% of which are singletons. Sequenced material: PBMCs or T cells enriched from blood (not recorded which). All receptors derive from a woman aged 25-40 years who had recovered from COVID-19. Each CDR3 is given with its conserved first and last residue. D genes are given only for firm matches. Clone size, where shown, is once, few, many, or a class for clones that have expanded.

DNA: TGTGCCACCGCAGTTAACTATGGCTACACCTTC; CDR3: CATAVNYGYTF; J: TRBJ1-2; D: -; V: TRBV28; size: -
DNA: TGCGCCAGCAGCGTACAGGTAGCGGGGGGAGATACGCAGTATTTT; CDR3: CASSVQVAGGDTQYF; J: TRBJ2-3; D: TRBD2; V: TRBV5-1; size: -
DNA: TGTGCCAGTAGTTTTGCGACAGTGGTGGATAATTCACCCCTCCACTTT; CDR3: CASSFATVVDNSPLHF; J: TRBJ1-6; D: -; V: TRBV19; size: -
DNA: TGTGCCAGCAGTGGACCCCGGGGGGGATTCACCTACGAGCAGTACTTC; CDR3: CASSGPRGGFTYEQYF; J: TRBJ2-7; D: TRBD2; V: TRBV6-1; size: -
DNA: TGTGCCAGCAGCCAAAAGGCGGACATGGACTATGGCTACACCTTC; CDR3: CASSQKADMDYGYTF; J: TRBJ1-2; D: -; V: TRBV3-1/TRBV3-2; size: -
DNA: TGCGCCAGCAGCTTGGGGGGACAGGGACAAGAGACCCAGTACTTC; CDR3: CASSLGGQGQETQYF; J: TRBJ2-5; D: TRBD1; V: TRBV5-1; size: -
DNA: TGTGCTAGCAGCTTGACTAGCGGGAGACAAGAGACCCAGTACTTC; CDR3: CASSLTSGRQETQYF; J: TRBJ2-5; D: TRBD2; V: TRBV7-7; size: -
DNA: TGTGCCAGCAGTTCTACGACAGCCTCTGGAAACACCATATATTTT; CDR3: CASSSTTASGNTIYF; J: TRBJ1-3; D: -; V: TRBV6-5; size: once
DNA: TGTGCCAGCAGGCCTCTAGCGGGGGGCTCAGGGGAGCAGTTCTTC; CDR3: CASRPLAGGSGEQFF; J: TRBJ2-1; D: TRBD2; V: TRBV2; size: -
DNA: TGTGCCAGCAGCTTGGGACAGGGCAACTCTGGAAACACCATATATTTT; CDR3: CASSLGQGNSGNTIYF; J: TRBJ1-3; D: TRBD1; V: TRBV5-4; size: -